Shown below are 4 T cell receptor beta chains from a single sample sequenced in a study of cytomegalovirus exposure and HLA in healthy donors. This PCR relied on a set of 60 Vbeta primers and 13 Jbeta primers. The assay was immunoSEQ multiplex PCR, and TCRdb's table has in-frame clones only and misses some. This sample has roughly 80,000 clones, with about four fifths found just once. The source material was PBMCs. Receptors were obtained from a male donor in good health and CMV-seropositive.

The V call is TRBV27, the J call TRBJ1-1; tentatively, D is TRBD1 (5 bases). CDR1 and CDR2 from the germline V gene are MNHEY and SMNVEV (reference sequence). This CDR3 has 16 amino acids. V was trimmed by 0 bases and J by 0 bases, leaving 11 bases between them. The CDR3 here is CASSLSRGLMNTEAFF. The CDR3 DNA is TGTGCCAGCAGTTTATCAAGGGGACTCATGAACACTGAAGCTTTCTTT.

The V and J genes are TRBV11-2 and TRBJ2-7, with 11 bases identical to TRBD2. This CDR3 is built from 16 residues. V lost 0 bases, J lost 7 bases, and 8 bases stayed unmatched. Looked up from germline, CDR1 is SGHAT and CDR2 is FQNNGV. CDR3 sequence (DNA): TGTGCCAGCAGCTTAGATCCAGCTAGCGGGGGGAAAGAGCAGTACTTC. Its protein product is CASSLDPASGGKEQYF.

This clone was observed a few times. The gene calls are TRBV29-1 and TRBJ1-2, with 7 bases fitting TRBD1. The V gene end was trimmed by 7 bases and the J gene end by 4 bases; junction bases not matched to a gene: 15. The CDR3 is 15 amino acids. In germline, CDR1 is SQVTM, CDR2 ANQGSEA. The DNA for the CDR3 is TGCAGCGCCGCCTGGACAGGTAGAGGTACCTATGGCTACACCTTC. Amino acid sequence: CSAAWTGRGTYGYTF.

A word on this clone: Mismatch with germline at one junction end may stem from a read error. The sample holds other DNA sequences that translate to the same CDR3. V and J are TRBV11-2 and TRBJ2-4; the match to TRBD1 covers 8 bases. The germline V gene encodes CDR1 SGHAT and CDR2 FQNNGV. CDR3 length: 14 amino acids. CDR3 residues: CASTQTGAKNIQYF. The CDR3 bases are TGTGCCAGCACCCAGACAGGGGCCAAAAACATTCAGTACTTT.